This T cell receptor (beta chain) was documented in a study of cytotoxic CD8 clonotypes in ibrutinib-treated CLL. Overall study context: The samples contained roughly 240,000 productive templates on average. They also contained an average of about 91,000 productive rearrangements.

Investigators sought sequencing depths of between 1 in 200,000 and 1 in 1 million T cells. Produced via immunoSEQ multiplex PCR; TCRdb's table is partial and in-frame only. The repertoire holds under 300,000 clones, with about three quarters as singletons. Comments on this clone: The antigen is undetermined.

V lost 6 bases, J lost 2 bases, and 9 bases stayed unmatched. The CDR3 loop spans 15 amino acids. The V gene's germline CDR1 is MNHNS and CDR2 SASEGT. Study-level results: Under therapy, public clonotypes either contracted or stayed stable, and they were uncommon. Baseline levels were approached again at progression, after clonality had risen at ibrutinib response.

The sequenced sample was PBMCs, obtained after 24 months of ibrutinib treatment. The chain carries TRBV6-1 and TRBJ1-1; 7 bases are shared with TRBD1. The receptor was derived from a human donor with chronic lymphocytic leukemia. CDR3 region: CASRFGRGLNTEAFF. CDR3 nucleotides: TGTGCCAGCAGATTCGGGAGGGGGCTCAACACTGAAGCTTTCTTT.